The 32 T cell receptor beta chains below all came from one sample that was sequenced in a study of spatial heterogeneity in lung cancer (dated by TCRdb to about 2019). Taken with the paper, the label for time point translates to: sample taken at primary tumor resection. TCR sequencing used whole RNA extracted from tumor and nontumor lung tissue, or from cryopreserved PBMC samples, without cell sorting. Receptor amplification or capture employed 5' RACE. The instrument was a NextSeq 500. TCRdb handled the public reads itself, with Q25 trimming in fastp and clone calling in MiXCR, and kept productive beta chains. When rows share a CDR3 protein, they turn into one entry using the most common DNA and genes. The sample table records about 82,000 distinct CDR3 sequences; 10% to 15% of these occur just once. Of the sample, under 5.5% falls within the top ten clones. Here the sequenced sample was PBMCs, taken at surgery. These receptor sequences come from a male donor with early-stage non-small cell lung cancer.

This clonotype is medium-sized. The CDR3 DNA reads TGCAGTGCTTTCTCCTTAGGTGGGCTCAATCAGCCCCAGCATTTT. It encodes CSAFSLGGLNQPQHF. V is TRBV20-1 and J is TRBJ1-5; D is uncertain. This CDR3 comprises 15 residues. Trimming removed 5 bases at V and 3 bases at J, with 17 bases between. CDR1 and CDR2 (germline): DFQATT, SNEGSKA (reference sequence).

This clonotype appeared many times. This chain uses TRBV28 with TRBJ1-3, with D possibly being TRBD1 (6 bases). CDR3 length equals 15 residues. The V and J ends lost 7 bases and 0 bases respectively, with 13 bases between them. CDR1 is MDHEN, CDR2 SYDVKM, per germline. As DNA, the CDR3 is TGTGCCAGCAAGGACAGCCCGAACTCTGGAAACACCATATATTTT. Its translation is CASKDSPNSGNTIYF.

The chain is built from TRBV13 and TRBJ2-2, with 13 bases fitting TRBD2. V was clipped by 6 bases and J by 3 bases; unmatched bases: 10. The CDR3 extends over 18 amino acids. Germline V gene lookup returns CDR1 PRHDT and CDR2 FYEKMQ (reference sequence). The CDR3 loop reads CASSRTGTSGIHTGELFF. CDR3 nucleotides: TGTGCCAGCAGTCGAACCGGGACTAGCGGGATTCACACCGGGGAGCTGTTTTTT.

This clonotype has more than one count but fewer than ten. The V gene is TRBV19, the J gene TRBJ1-5, with 9 bases fitting TRBD1. The germline V gene has CDR1 LNHDA and CDR2 SQIVND (reference sequence). The CDR3 consists of 15 residues. V dropped 7 bases and J dropped 6; count of bases not matched to a gene: 10. The CDR3 spells CASNQGQGRIQPQHF. Here the CDR3 DNA reads TGTGCCAGTAATCAAGGACAGGGGAGGATTCAGCCCCAGCATTTT. The full variable domain, its missing parts supplied by reference TRBV19 and TRBJ1-5, is DGGITQSPKYLFRKEGQNVTLSCEQNLNHDAMYWYRQDPGQGLRLIYYSQIVNDFQKGDIAEGYSVSREKKESFPLTVTSAQKNPTAFYLCASNQGQGRIQPQHFGDGTRLSIL.

This clonotype was observed a few times. V and J are TRBV6-5 and TRBJ1-6, with D uncertain. The CDR3 contains 15 residues. Trimming shortened V by 6 bases and J by 5 bases, and 14 bases separated the two germline ends. The germline gives CDR1 MNHEY, CDR2 SVGAGI. CDR3 coding DNA: TGTGCCAGCAGCCTGACGGGAGGCGATAATTCACCCCTCCACTTT. Amino acid sequence: CASSLTGGDNSPLHF.

This chain uses TRBV20-1 with TRBJ2-3; D is possibly TRBD1 or TRBD2 (6 bases each). Germline V gives CDR1 DFQATT, CDR2 SNEGSKA (reference sequence). CDR3 length: 16 amino acids. V dropped 0 bases and J dropped 1 base, with 14 bases sitting between them. The CDR3 DNA reads TGCAGTGCTAGAGATGTCCGGGGGCAAGGCACAGATACGCAGTATTTT. Its protein is CSARDVRGQGTDTQYF.

The V call is TRBV19, the J call TRBJ1-1; D gene unclear. Germline values: CDR1 LNHDA, CDR2 SQIVND (reference sequence). Trimming pared 7 bases from V and 1 base from J, leaving 10 bases between. This CDR3 spans 13 amino acids. The CDR3, as DNA: TGTGCCAGTAAGTACTTCGGGAACACTGAAGCTTTCTTT. Translated: CASKYFGNTEAFF.

In this sample, this clonotype turned up a few times. This sequence joins TRBV5-1 and TRBJ2-1; 8 nucleotides align to TRBD2. Germline lookup yields CDR1 SGHRS and CDR2 YFSETQ. This CDR3 has 15 residues. V shed 6 bases and J 9 bases; nucleotides not matched to a gene: 14. CDR3 residues: CASTEGAGEKGEQFF. The CDR3 bases are TGCGCCAGCACTGAAGGAGCGGGAGAAAAGGGTGAGCAGTTCTTC.

A few counts support this clonotype. J is TRBJ1-1 and V is TRBV30; 7 bases map to TRBD1. Germline V gene data show CDR1 as GTSNPN and CDR2 as SVGIG (reference sequence). The CDR3 spans 13 residues. J was trimmed by 8 bases and V by 5 bases; bases with no gene match: 11. The DNA of the CDR3 is TGTGCCTGGGTTCAGGTAGGGGGCGGCGAAGCTTTCTTT. It encodes CAWVQVGGGEAFF. Full variable domain (outside the CDR3, taken from reference TRBV30 and TRBJ1-1): SQTIHQWPATLVQPVGSPLSLECTVEGTSNPNLYWYRQAAGRGLQLLFYSVGIGQISSEVPQNLSASRPQDRQFILSSKKLLLSDSGFYLCAWVQVGGGEAFFGQGTRLTVV.

The gene calls are TRBV7-9 and TRBJ2-7; no reliable D call. This CDR3 has 13 amino acids. With 3 bases removed from V and 3 bases from J, the gap between germline ends came to 9 bases. Germline assignment: CDR1 SEHNR and CDR2 FQNEAQ (reference sequence). DNA of the CDR3: TGTGCCAGCAGCTTCCCGAGGAACTACGAGCAGTACTTC. Its protein is CASSFPRNYEQYF.

The V call is TRBV29-1, the J call TRBJ1-1, with a possible D match to TRBD1 (5 bases). The V gene lost 5 bases and the J gene lost 0 bases, with 10 bases spanning the gap. This CDR3 region has 13 residues. Per the germline V gene, CDR1 is SQVTM and CDR2 is ANQGSEA. This chain's CDR3 is CSVQDILNTEAFF. CDR3 nucleotide sequence: TGCAGCGTTCAGGACATTCTGAACACTGAAGCTTTCTTT.

This rearrangement joins TRBV9 to TRBJ2-7; D might be TRBD2 (5 bases). V was clipped by 4 bases and J by 0 bases, with 17 bases between them. This CDR3 comprises 16 residues. Germline CDR1 SGDLS, CDR2 YYNGEE. CDR3 sequence: CASSPKARVSSYEQYF. The CDR3 DNA sequence: TGTGCCAGCAGCCCCAAGGCGCGGGTAAGCTCCTACGAGCAGTACTTC.

This clonotype was counted many times. The chain joins TRBV29-1 to TRBJ2-1; D gene uncertain. The CDR3 is 11 residues long. Germline CDR1 reads SQVTM; CDR2 reads ANQGSEA. Trimming stripped 2 bases from V and 7 bases from J, with 6 bases between. The CDR3 region has the DNA TGCAGCGTTGAAAATCAAAATGAGCAGTTCTTC. Protein product: CSVENQNEQFF.

The sample holds a few counts of this clonotype. V usage is TRBV29-1 and J usage is TRBJ2-5; TRBD2 is a possible D gene (7 bases). The CDR3 totals 12 residues. Per the germline V gene, CDR1 is SQVTM and CDR2 is ANQGSEA. V gave up 5 bases and J gave up 3 bases, with 10 bases separating them. This CDR3 reads CSVQGGEETQYF. CDR3 sequence (DNA): TGCAGCGTTCAAGGGGGGGAAGAGACCCAGTACTTC.

The rearrangement links TRBV3-1 to TRBJ2-1; no firm D call. The germline gives CDR1 LGHDT, CDR2 YNNKEL (reference sequence). Trimming stripped 2 bases from V and 0 bases from J, with 14 bases between. This CDR3 is 17 amino acids long. DNA for the CDR3: TGTGCCAGCAGCCAATGGATGGTCAGCAGCTCCTACAATGAGCAGTTCTTC. Residues: CASSQWMVSSSYNEQFF.

The V and J genes are TRBV4-1 and TRBJ2-7; D not resolved. The CDR3 runs 14 residues. Germline assignment: CDR1 MGHRA and CDR2 YSYEKL. V lost 3 bases, J lost 6 bases, and 15 bases lay in between. For the CDR3, the DNA is TGCGCCAGCAGCCATCCCGGACCTTCCCCCGAGCAGTACTTC. Translating gives CASSHPGPSPEQYF.

This clonotype was counted between two and nine times. The chain carries TRBV11-2 and TRBJ2-5, with a possible D match to TRBD2 (6 bases). This CDR3 comprises 12 residues. V gave up 4 bases and J gave up 5 bases, with 8 bases separating them. Germline V lookup: CDR1 SGHAT, CDR2 FQNNGV. CDR3 loop: CASSWGRETQYF. CDR3 DNA: TGTGCCAGCAGCTGGGGGAGGGAGACCCAGTACTTC.

CDR3 nucleotides: TGCAGTGCTAGACCGAGAGGGGGCACTGAAGCTTTCTTT. Translating it yields CSARPRGGTEAFF. The gene calls are TRBV20-1 and TRBJ1-1; maybe TRBD1 (6 bases). With 2 bases removed from V and 4 bases from J, the gap between germline ends came to 11 bases. The germline gives CDR1 DFQATT, CDR2 SNEGSKA (reference sequence). The CDR3 covers 13 residues.

This clonotype was observed a few times. The chain couples TRBV7-8 to TRBJ2-2; 8 nucleotides line up with TRBD1. V shed 5 bases, J shed 5 bases, and the junction held 7 bases outside the gene matches. Germline V gene lookup returns CDR1 SGHVS and CDR2 FQNEAQ. The CDR3 runs 15 residues. The CDR3 DNA sequence: TGTGCCAGCAGCCCAGGGGGCGCGATTACCGGGGAGCTGTTTTTT. It codes for CASSPGGAITGELFF. The full variable domain, in which reference TRBV7-8 and TRBJ2-2 provide the parts outside the CDR3, is GAGVSQSPRYKVAKRGQDVALRCDPISGHVSLFWYQQALGQGPEFLTYFQNEAQLDKSGLPSDRFFAERPEGSVSTLKIQRTQQEDSAVYLCASSPGGAITGELFFGEGSRLTVL.

This clonotype was seen a few times. This rearrangement joins TRBV4-1 to TRBJ2-1; the D is unclear. V gave up 3 bases and J gave up 4 bases, with 16 bases separating them. This CDR3 has 16 residues. Germline assignment: CDR1 MGHRA and CDR2 YSYEKL. The CDR3 region is CASSHVDLVAYNEQFF. As DNA, the CDR3 is TGCGCCAGCAGCCACGTGGACCTAGTGGCGTACAATGAGCAGTTCTTC.

A few counts support this clonotype. The CDR3 DNA sequence: TGTGCCAGCAGCTTGGACTACACAGATACGCAGTATTTT. Residues: CASSLDYTDTQYF. The rearrangement uses TRBV5-4 and TRBJ2-3; D is undetermined. V lost 0 bases and J 2 bases, leaving 4 bases between the germline ends. Germline V CDR1 and CDR2: SGHNT, YYREEE (reference sequence). The CDR3 covers 13 residues.

In this sample, this clonotype is medium-sized. CDR3 in amino acids: CASSLVGEAGYEQYF. CDR3 DNA: TGTGCCAGCAGCTTAGTGGGGGAGGCGGGTTACGAGCAGTACTTC. V is TRBV7-2 and J is TRBJ2-7; possibly TRBD2 for D (6 bases). The CDR3 runs to 15 residues. V lost 1 base, J lost 4 bases, and 14 bases lay in between. Germline V gives CDR1 SGHTA, CDR2 FQGNSA.

This clonotype was found many times. The chain couples TRBV10-3 to TRBJ2-5; 9 nucleotides line up with TRBD2. Germline CDR1 and CDR2: ENHRY and SYGVKD. The CDR3 sequence is 13 residues long. Trimming at V came to 8 bases and at J to 3 bases, leaving 4 bases not matched to a gene. DNA of the CDR3: TGTGCCATCGCGGGACTAGCAGAAGAGACCCAGTACTTC. Translating gives CAIAGLAEETQYF.

There are many counts of this clonotype. The chain joins TRBV29-1 to TRBJ2-2; possibly TRBD1 for D (5 bases). Deletions cut 3 bases from V and 7 bases from J, with 12 bases between. Per germline, CDR1 SQVTM and CDR2 ANQGSEA. The CDR3 covers 13 residues. The chain's CDR3 is CSVDAPQDGELFF. The CDR3 DNA reads TGCAGCGTTGACGCTCCACAGGACGGGGAGCTGTTTTTT.

This clonotype came up a few times. CDR3 DNA sequence: TGTGCCAGCAGTGACGTGGGGCAAATCGAGCAGTACTTC. Its protein product is CASSDVGQIEQYF. The rearrangement links TRBV2 to TRBJ2-7; D possibly corresponds to TRBD1 (5 bases). V lost 3 bases and J lost 6, with 12 bases in between. This CDR3 spans 13 amino acids. Germline CDR1 SNHLY, CDR2 FYNNEI.

As for this clonotype: A junction end diverges from the germline sequence, so it may reflect a read error. J is TRBJ2-3 and V is TRBV5-1, with D possibly matching TRBD2 (5 bases). The CDR3 length is 14 residues. Germline-derived CDR1 and CDR2 are SGHRS and YFSETQ. The CDR3 nucleotides read TGCGCCAGCAGCTTGCAAGTTTGGGGAGATACGCAGTGTTTT. It is translated as CASSLQVWGDTQCF.

This clonotype was counted at least ten times. This rearrangement joins TRBV20-1 to TRBJ2-5; the D is unclear. V lost 2 bases, J lost 5 bases, and 6 bases lay in between. The germline gives CDR1 DFQATT, CDR2 SNEGSKA (reference sequence). The CDR3 extends over 11 amino acids. Here the CDR3 reads CSARSGETQYF. DNA for the CDR3: TGCAGTGCTAGATCTGGGGAGACCCAGTACTTC.

CDR3 sequence (DNA): TGTGCCAGCAGCGTGGGACAGGGGGTCTACGAGCAGTACTTC. Translated: CASSVGQGVYEQYF. This chain connects TRBV5-5 to TRBJ2-7, with TRBD1 matching over 11 bases. CDR1 and CDR2 from the germline V gene are SGHKS and YYEKEE (reference sequence). This CDR3 region has 14 residues. The V gene end was trimmed by 4 bases and the J gene end by 3 bases; junction bases not matched to a gene: 3.

This clonotype was seen repeatedly, ten times or more. V and J are TRBV5-1 and TRBJ1-1, with 9 bases fitting TRBD1. The V and J ends lost 4 bases and 2 bases, in that order; junction bases with no gene match: 3. This CDR3 has 14 amino acids. The germline CDR1 and CDR2 sequences are SGHRS and YFSETQ. CDR3 nucleotides: TGCGCCAGCAGCCTTACAGGGGGCAACACTGAAGCTTTCTTT. Protein: CASSLTGGNTEAFF.

In its sample, this clonotype was seen many times. The chain recombines TRBV29-1 with TRBJ2-3, with 9 bases matching TRBD2. J gave up 0 bases and V 6 bases, and 4 bases lay outside the gene matches. From germline, CDR1 is SQVTM and CDR2 ANQGSEA. The CDR3 sequence is 14 residues long. This CDR3 is CSVASGASTDTQYF. The CDR3 nucleotides are TGCAGCGTCGCTAGCGGGGCCAGCACAGATACGCAGTATTTT.

J is TRBJ2-2 and V is TRBV5-1; maybe TRBD1 (6 bases). V lost 2 bases, J lost 0 bases, and 8 bases lay in between. There are 15 residues in the CDR3. CDR1 and CDR2 (germline): SGHRS, YFSETQ. This CDR3 reads CASSFGQPNTGELFF. Written as DNA, the CDR3 is TGCGCCAGCAGCTTTGGACAGCCGAACACCGGGGAGCTGTTTTTT. The variable domain in full, completed from reference TRBV5-1 and TRBJ2-2, reads KAGVTQTPRYLIKTRGQQVTLSCSPISGHRSVSWYQQTPGQGLQFLFEYFSETQRNKGNFPGRFSGRQFSNSRSEMNVSTLELGDSALYLCASSFGQPNTGELFFGEGSRLTVL.

At least ten counts were recorded for this clonotype. DNA for the CDR3: TGTGCTAGTGCCTTCGGAGGGGGAGTCGGCTCCTACGAGCAGTACTTC. Translating it yields CASAFGGGVGSYEQYF. The J gene is TRBJ2-7, the V gene TRBV12-5; D possibly matches TRBD1 or TRBD2 (6 bases each). Germline CDR1 and CDR2: LGHNT and FRNRAP. Trimming left V 7 bases short and J 0 bases short, with 19 bases between. The CDR3 runs to 16 residues.